The subject of this entry is one T cell receptor (beta chain). The antigen remains undetermined. This sample stems from a study of blood T cells in healthy people across ages. General observations from the study: It was the long-lived donors that had more naive CD4+ cells and higher diversity than aged donors.

The CDR3 is 17 amino acids. The germline V gene encodes CDR1 WNHNN and CDR2 SYGVQD (reference sequence). Alongside a J-beta primer mix, a sample-barcoded 5' primer served in a second PCR lasting about 7 to 12 cycles. TCRdb independently ran MiXCR on the 5' RACE reads; one entry per CDR3 protein. There are 750,000 or so distinct CDR3 sequences in the sample; about 25% occur only once, and more than 8.5% lies in the top ten. These data are also associated with another study on T cells of mothers and their children. Turning to that study: Detection of persistent microchimeric T cell clones did not occur.

The sample comprised blood. The gene calls are TRBV10-1 and TRBJ2-5; a possible D gene is TRBD2 (6 bases). The J call may be faulty, since TRBJ2-1 better matches the DNA end. This sequence originates from a boy aged 10-17 years in good health. CDR3 loop: CASSELGTSSSYNEQFF. The DNA for the CDR3 is TGCGCCAGCAGTGAGTTAGGGACTTCGAGCTCCTACAATGAGCAGTTCTTC.